The 3 T cell receptor beta chains presented below share a single source sample, sequenced in a study of cytomegalovirus exposure and HLA in healthy donors. The PCR used 60 Vbeta and 13 Jbeta primers. Sequenced by immunoSEQ multiplex PCR; TCRdb stores in-frame clones only, minus some. The table lists tens of thousands of clones, with about 4% in the top ten. The sample consisted of PBMCs. The source of these receptors is a female donor in good health and CMV-seropositive.

The chain uses TRBV28 and TRBJ1-6; the D is unclear. This CDR3 is built from 15 residues. The ends were cut back, 2 bases at V and 3 bases at J, with 8 bases in the middle. CDR1 is MDHEN and CDR2 is SYDVKM in the germline V gene. CDR3: CASSLQVLYNSPLHF. The CDR3 region has the DNA TGTGCCAGCAGTTTACAGGTTCTCTATAATTCACCCCTCCACTTT.

The rearrangement uses TRBV9 and TRBJ2-5, with 9 bases matching TRBD2. V shed 0 bases, J shed 5 bases, and the junction held 5 bases outside the gene matches. Germline CDR1 SGDLS, CDR2 YYNGEE. This CDR3 is built from 15 residues. CDR3 DNA: TGTGCCAGCAGCGTAGGGGCGGGGGGGGCGGAGACCCAGTACTTC. This codes for CASSVGAGGAETQYF.

The chain links TRBV18 to TRBJ2-2; D gene unclear. The germline V gene has CDR1 KGHSH and CDR2 LQKENI. V lost 5 bases and J lost 5, with 6 bases in between. This CDR3 is built from 12 residues. CDR3 sequence (DNA): TGTGCCAGCTCAAGGCGGACCGGGGAGCTGTTTTTT. This encodes CASSRRTGELFF.